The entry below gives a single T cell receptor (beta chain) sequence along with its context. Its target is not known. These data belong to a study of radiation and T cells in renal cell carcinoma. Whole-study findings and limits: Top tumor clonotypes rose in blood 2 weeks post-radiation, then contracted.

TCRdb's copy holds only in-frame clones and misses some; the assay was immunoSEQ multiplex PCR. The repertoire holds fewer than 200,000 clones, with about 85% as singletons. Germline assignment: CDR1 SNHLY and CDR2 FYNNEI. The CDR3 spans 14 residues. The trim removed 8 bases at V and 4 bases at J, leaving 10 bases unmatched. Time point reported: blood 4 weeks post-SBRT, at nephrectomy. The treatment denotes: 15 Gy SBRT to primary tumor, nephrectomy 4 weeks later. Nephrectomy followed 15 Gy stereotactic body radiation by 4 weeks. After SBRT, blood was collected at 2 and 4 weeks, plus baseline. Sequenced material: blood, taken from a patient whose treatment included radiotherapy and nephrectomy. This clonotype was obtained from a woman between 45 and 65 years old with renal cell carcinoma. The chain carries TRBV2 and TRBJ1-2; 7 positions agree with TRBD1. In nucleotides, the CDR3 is TGTGCCAGCCACCTCCGGACAGGATCCTATGGCTACACCTTC. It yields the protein CASHLRTGSYGYTF.